This entry lists 7 T cell receptor beta chains sequenced from one sample in a study of T cells in women clearing cervical HPV infection. The assay was immunoSEQ multiplex PCR, and TCRdb's table has in-frame clones only and misses some. Its clone listing holds 30,000 to 35,000 clones. Material: blood buffy coat. The receptor set was obtained from a woman aged 18 to 75 with a cervical HPV16 infection that either progressed to CIN3+ or cleared (not recorded which).

About this clone: From the germline J gene comes the end of the CDR3, since the read stops 3 residues before it. The chain employs TRBV11-2 and TRBJ2-5, with TRBD2 as a possible D gene (7 bases). The V end lost 5 bases, the J end lost 2 bases, and 15 bases lay between the germline ends. The CDR3 covers 15 residues. Looked up from germline, CDR1 is SGHAT and CDR2 is FQNNGV. Partial CDR3 DNA: TGTGCCAGCAGCCCCCCACGGGGGGCTCAAGAGACC. It translates to CASSPPRGAQET. The full CDR3 sequence reads CASSPPRGAQETQYF. The full variable domain, completed using reference TRBV11-2 and TRBJ2-5, is EAGVAQSPRYKIIEKRQSVAFWCNPISGHATLYWYQQILGQGPKLLIQFQNNGVVDDSQLPKDRFSAERLKGVDSTLKIQPAKLEDSAVYLCASSPPRGAQETQYFGPGTRLLVL.

Concerning this clone itself: An end of the junction differs from the germline gene, which may be a read error. The read stops 3 residues short of the end of the CDR3; the missing end is completed from the germline J gene. Within the sample, other DNA sequences also encode this same CDR3. V gene TRBV19 combines with J gene TRBJ1-3; TRBD1 aligns across 7 bases. In germline, CDR1 is LNHDA, CDR2 SQIVND (reference sequence). The CDR3 consists of 17 residues. The part of the CDR3 DNA that was read is TGTGCCAGTAGAGTGGGAGGGACAGACCGCTCTGGAAACACG. It yields the protein CASRVGGTDRSGNT. The whole CDR3 sequence reads CASRVGGTDRSGNTIYF.

Remarks on this clone: The sequence runs out 3 residues before the end of the CDR3; the remainder is reconstructed from the germline J gene. The chain is built from TRBV18 and TRBJ2-3; D is possibly TRBD1 (6 bases). Germline CDR1 KGHSH, CDR2 LQKENI. The CDR3 runs 14 residues. CDR3 sequence reads: CASSPFYRDETQYF. The sequenced part of the CDR3 DNA is TGTGCCAGCTCACCTTTTTACAGGGATGAGACG.

To note about this clone: The read halts 3 residues ahead of the CDR3 end, with the missing end drawn from the germline J gene. This sequence joins TRBV7-2 and TRBJ2-5, with unresolved D. The CDR3 has 14 amino acids. Germline CDR1 and CDR2: SGHTA and FQGNSA. The V gene lost 1 base and the J gene lost 4 bases, with 10 bases spanning the gap. The sequenced CDR3 bases are TGTGCCAGCAGCTTAGATGCCGCGTTAGAGACC. Amino acid sequence: CASSLDAALET. The entire CDR3 protein is CASSLDAALETQYF.

A remark on this clone: Read sequence stops 3 residues before the CDR3 end, and the germline J gene provides the missing end. The rearrangement uses TRBV19 and TRBJ2-4; 9 nucleotides match TRBD2. Per germline, CDR1 LNHDA and CDR2 SQIVND (reference sequence). With V trimmed by 6 bases and J by 3 bases, 6 bases remained unmatched. The CDR3 totals 15 residues. The DNA read from the CDR3 is TGTGCCAGTAGCGAGGGGACTAGCCGCAAAAACATT. Its translation: CASSEGTSRKNI. The whole CDR3 protein reads CASSEGTSRKNIQYF.

A note on this clone: The read terminates 3 residues before the CDR3 end, so the remaining end is supplied by the germline J gene. This chain connects TRBV2 to TRBJ1-5, with no clear D. This CDR3 has 15 residues. The germline CDR1 and CDR2 sequences are SNHLY and FYNNEI. V lost 7 bases and J lost 3, with 16 bases in between. The CDR3 here is CASTKDTGSNQPQHF. The CDR3 DNA, read in part, is TGTGCCAGCACCAAAGATACGGGGTCCAATCAGCCC.

On this clone itself: Read data end 3 residues before the CDR3 end; the end is taken from the germline J gene. J is TRBJ1-5 and V is TRBV19; TRBD1 matches at 8 bases. Germline CDR1 is LNHDA and CDR2 is SQIVND (reference sequence). The length of the CDR3 is 16 residues. With 3 bases clipped from V and 7 bases from J, the junction kept 11 bases outside the gene matches. The CDR3 region is CASSMKQGGGKQPQHF. Partial CDR3 DNA: TGTGCCAGTAGTATGAAACAGGGGGGTGGTAAGCAGCCC. Full variable domain (rest looked up from reference TRBV19 and TRBJ1-5): DGGITQSPKYLFRKEGQNVTLSCEQNLNHDAMYWYRQDPGQGLRLIYYSQIVNDFQKGDIAEGYSVSREKKESFPLTVTSAQKNPTAFYLCASSMKQGGGKQPQHFGDGTRLSIL.